This T cell receptor (beta chain) was identified in a study of early T cells in non-severe SARS-CoV-2 infection. Germline CDR1 and CDR2: SGHNT and YYREEE (reference sequence). This CDR3 comprises 15 residues. The ends were cut back, 4 bases at V and 4 bases at J, with 17 bases in the middle. Individual cDNA molecules received unique molecular identifiers. TCRdb ran MiXCR on the 5' RACE reads and lists one entry per CDR3 protein. The data contain 85,000 to 100,000 distinct CDR3 sequences, about 11% of them seen just once; the ten biggest clones take up roughly 5%. V is TRBV5-4 and J is TRBJ1-1; no definite D call. The sequenced sample was whole blood. This clonotype was obtained from an adult who was a healthcare worker with PCR-confirmed SARS-CoV-2 infection or an uninfected control (not recorded which). In DNA, the CDR3 is TGTGCCAGCAGCCGCCAACTGTCAGGTGGCACTGAAGCTTTCTTT. Its translation is CASSRQLSGGTEAFF. The entire variable domain, with the rest obtained from reference TRBV5-4 and TRBJ1-1, is as follows: ETGVTQSPTHLIKTRGQQVTLRCSSQSGHNTVSWYQQALGQGPQFIFQYYREEENGRGNFPPRFSGLQFPNYSSELNVNALELDDSALYLCASSRQLSGGTEAFFGQGTRLTVV.